Only a few counts were recorded for the clone carrying this TCR beta chain. What it recognizes is unknown. Purities in excess of 95% were seen in all sorted populations. This sample was taken from a study of beta chain features in type 1 diabetes. Findings and limits, study-wide: The study found moderately but significantly shorter TCRB CDR3s in all four CD4+ subsets of Type 1 diabetes patients. Type 1 diabetes patients showed fewer insertions and more deletions at VDJ junctions. For patients, the naive, central memory and Treg TCRB repertoires appeared more alike than for healthy donors.

Expressed TCRB transcripts were sequenced after all isolated RNA was converted to cDNA. Clones were read by immunoSEQ multiplex PCR, and TCRdb kept only the in-frame ones, dropping some. The sample has about 740,000 clones; about an eighth are singletons. Source material: naive CD4+ T cells from blood. The clonotype originates from a man between 18 and 29 years old with type 1 diabetes.

CDR3 DNA sequence: TGCGCCAGCTCGCCGACGGGACAGAGGGGTTCACCCCTCCACTTT. Protein: CASSPTGQRGSPLHF. V is TRBV5-1 and J is TRBJ1-6; 7 bases fit TRBD1. V shed 7 bases and J 9 bases; nucleotides not matched to a gene: 13. The germline V gene has CDR1 SGHRS and CDR2 YFSETQ. The CDR3 is made up of 15 amino acids.